This T cell receptor beta chain was observed in a study of T cell clonality in common variable immunodeficiency (dated by TCRdb to the mid-2010s). Study-wide findings and limitations: Differences among patients in the CVID cohort limited the correlations between repertoire features and clinical complications. Although equal DNA input was used, an average of about 75,000 unique sequences per sample was obtained for controls, compared with some 34,000 for CVID samples. Fewer TCRbeta clones were shared among CVID subjects than among healthy controls (p < 0.0001). CVID TCRbeta sequences reportedly showed fewer deletions and N-nucleotide insertions and lacked highly modified clones with 13 or more V deletions. The authors noted that sequencing repertoires of T cell subpopulations would be needed to clarify what caused the increased clonality in CVID. Compared with healthy controls, CVID subjects showed increased TCRbeta clonality (t-test p = 0.018), a feature most characteristic of about a third of subjects.

Both CVID patients and healthy controls were predominantly of Caucasian heritage. Heparinized peripheral whole blood samples of about 5 to 8 ml were obtained from each donor. Genomic DNA from adults with common variable immune deficiency (CVID) and from healthy adult controls was used for sequencing of TCRbeta CDR3 repertoires. The control group was made up of roughly 22 healthy adult volunteers (about ten male and approximately twelve female) whose ages ranged from roughly 23 to 70 years, with a mean age of approximately 37. To isolate peripheral blood mononuclear cells, diluted blood was subjected to density centrifugation over Hypaque 1077 or Ficoll-Paque. Genomic DNA was obtained from unsorted mononuclear cells through either Qiagen column purification or a centrifugation-based method. This clone occurred a few times. Which antigen it targets is not known. The missing CDR3 end, 3 residues past where the read stops, is filled in from the germline J gene.

For sequencing input, CVID and control samples contributed equivalent amounts of genomic DNA. For every sample, a 60 bp segment covering the rearranged TCRbeta CDR3 region was amplified and then sequenced. The immunoSEQ assay, a bias-corrected multiplex PCR combined with high-throughput sequencing, was used for TCRbeta amplification. The study's processing was this. Each unique nucleotide sequence was treated as a clone and annotated with V, D and J genes, copy number and frequency. Sequences were labeled productive if in frame, and non-productive if out of frame or containing stop codons. As previously described, Shannon's entropy was used to calculate clonality. The predicted amino acid sequences of productive clones were used to derive mean CDR3 Kyte-Doolittle hydropathy. The R hclust function was used to hierarchically cluster scaled V gene usage with Manhattan distance and complete linkage. Clone sharing by CDR3 amino acid sequence was assessed by resampling 12 repertoires per group over 100 rounds. The repertoires were searched for approximately 73 published EBV-specific and roughly 240 published CMV-specific TCRbeta sequences. Analysis left out two CVID samples that produced under 10,000 sequences, so a few dozen CVID repertoires remained. TCRdb took over this immuneACCESS table, retaining in-frame rearrangements with V and J assigned. Such tables are incomplete; in checked studies, under half of the missing clones stem from an unresolved V gene, and the remainder is unexplained. That table supplies the V and J calls and clone size; D and trimming were determined from the DNA. In this sample the table shows under 45,000 clones, and no singletons are among them. In total, the top ten clones hold about 1.3% of the sample.

The germline V gene gives CDR1 as SGHRS and CDR2 as YFSETQ. V trim: 0 bases; J trim: 5 bases; unmatched bases: 4. The CDR3 runs 16 amino acids, cysteine and phenylalanine included. The CDR3 was read in part: 39 bases, with the frame set at base 1. Sequenced input: peripheral blood mononuclear cells. This clonotype originated in a person between 18 and 75 years old in good health. The chain uses TRBV5-1 and TRBJ2-1; 11 of the junction bases match TRBD2. The sequenced part of the CDR3 DNA is TGCGCCAGCAGCTTGGAGCTAGCGGGAGGTCACAATGAG. Its translation reads: CASSLELAGGHNE. The complete CDR3 sequence is CASSLELAGGHNEQFF.